The 13 T cell receptor beta chains reported below all come from one sample, sequenced in a study of blood T cell repertoires in COVID-19. Data came from immunoSEQ multiplex PCR; TCRdb stores just in-frame clones and leaves some out. The repertoire consists of 200,000 to 250,000 clones, with about four fifths occurring once and the leading ten covering approximately 6.6%. Sequenced sample: PBMCs or T cells enriched from blood (not recorded which). The receptors here all came from a woman aged 40 to 55 who had recovered from COVID-19.

The V and J genes are TRBV9 and TRBJ1-4; D is uncertain. Germline values: CDR1 SGDLS, CDR2 YYNGEE. CDR3 length: 15 amino acids. Trimming took off 0 bases at V and 3 bases at J, with 9 bases between the two ends. This CDR3 is CASSVDRGPNEKLFF. The CDR3 nucleotides are TGTGCCAGCAGCGTAGATCGGGGTCCTAATGAAAAACTGTTTTTT.

The rearrangement uses TRBV6-5 and TRBJ2-2; the D gene is possibly TRBD1 (6 bases). The CDR3 is 14 residues long. In germline, CDR1 is MNHEY, CDR2 SVGAGI. The V gene lost 6 bases and the J gene lost 4 bases, with 12 bases spanning the gap. The CDR3: CASRQGRATGELFF. The DNA for the CDR3 is TGTGCCAGCAGACAGGGACGGGCCACCGGGGAGCTGTTTTTT.

The CDR3 here is CASSDPWTNYNEQFF. The CDR3 DNA is TGCGCCAGCAGTGATCCCTGGACAAATTACAATGAGCAGTTCTTC. The chain is built from TRBV10-1 and TRBJ2-1; D may be TRBD1 (5 bases). V was trimmed by 3 bases and J by 4 bases, leaving 13 bases between them. Germline CDR1 WNHNN, CDR2 SYGVQD (reference sequence). The CDR3 consists of 15 residues.

CDR3: CSANGGSRYNEQFF. CDR3 bases: TGCAGCGCAAACGGGGGGAGTAGATACAATGAGCAGTTCTTC. V is TRBV29-1 and J is TRBJ2-1; 7 bases are shared with TRBD2. Germline trimming cut 7 bases from V and 4 bases from J; bases unmatched to any gene: 10. Germline assignment: CDR1 SQVTM and CDR2 ANQGSEA. The CDR3 is 14 residues long.

The chain recombines TRBV11-2 with TRBJ2-1; 10 nucleotides align to TRBD2. Germline CDR1 is SGHAT and CDR2 is FQNNGV. The CDR3 has 19 residues. V lost 5 bases and J lost 3; bases outside the gene matches: 16. The CDR3 loop reads CASSTTTSGFKTHYNEQFF. The CDR3 bases are TGTGCCAGCAGCACTACGACTAGCGGGTTTAAGACCCACTACAATGAGCAGTTCTTC.

This chain's CDR3 is CASSRVGSYEQYF. In nucleotides, the CDR3 is TGTGCCAGCAGTCGGGTAGGCTCCTACGAGCAGTACTTC. The V call is TRBV12-3 or TRBV12-4, the J call TRBJ2-7; D unclear. CDR3 length: 13 amino acids. Between the trimmed V and J ends, which lost 5 bases and 0 bases, there was a span of 8 bases.

The rearrangement joins TRBV6-5 to TRBJ1-1; TRBD1 matches at 8 bases. Germline CDR1 reads MNHEY; CDR2 reads SVGAGI. V was clipped by 0 bases and J by 7 bases; unmatched bases: 10. This CDR3 comprises 16 residues. The CDR3 DNA sequence: TGTGCCAGCAGTTACTCGAGGTTGGACAGGGTCAGTGAAGCTTTCTTT. It yields the protein CASSYSRLDRVSEAFF.

The V and J genes are TRBV19 and TRBJ2-2; TRBD2 matches at 10 bases. The CDR3 spans 15 residues. Germline V gene data show CDR1 as LNHDA and CDR2 as SQIVND (reference sequence). The junction had 8 bases not matched to a gene; V was cut back by 6 bases and J by 7 bases. As DNA, the CDR3 is TGTGCCAGTAGGGCTAGCGGGAGCGGGGACGGGGAGCTGTTTTTT. Protein sequence: CASRASGSGDGELFF.

For this clone: At one boundary the junction diverges from the germline segment, which might be a read error. The J gene is TRBJ2-1, the V gene TRBV7-2; 12 positions agree with TRBD2. The V gene's germline CDR1 is SGHTA and CDR2 FQGNSA. The CDR3 is 14 amino acids. CDR3 DNA: TGTGCCAGCAGCCTAGCGGGGGGGATGAATGAGCAGTTCTTC. Residues: CASSLAGGMNEQFF.

The chain couples TRBV2 to TRBJ2-3, with D possibly TRBD1 on 6 matching bases. The CDR3 spans 14 residues. The germline gives CDR1 SNHLY, CDR2 FYNNEI. With 6 bases removed from V and 3 bases from J, the gap between germline ends came to 13 bases. The CDR3 nucleotides read TGTGCCAGCAGGACGGACAGAGTAACAGATACGCAGTATTTT. Amino acid sequence: CASRTDRVTDTQYF.

CDR3 loop: CASSPGQPYTGELFF. The CDR3 nucleotides read TGCGCCAGCAGCCCGGGACAGCCATACACCGGGGAGCTGTTTTTT. The chain carries TRBV5-1 and TRBJ2-2; TRBD1 aligns across 7 bases. Germline CDR1 and CDR2: SGHRS and YFSETQ. V lost 4 bases and J lost 3; bases outside the gene matches: 6. The CDR3 is made up of 15 amino acids.

Points on this clone: Other DNA sequences of this sample code for an identical CDR3. The chain employs TRBV10-3 and TRBJ1-6; TRBD1 matches 10 bases. Trimming took 6 bases from V and 8 from J; bases not matched to a gene: 1. Germline-derived CDR1 and CDR2 are ENHRY and SYGVKD. The CDR3 is 13 residues long. CDR3 DNA: TGTGCCATCAGGACAGGGGGCGATTCACCCCTCCACTTT. Translated, it gives CAIRTGGDSPLHF.

This chain links TRBV29-1 with TRBJ1-1; 9 bases agree with TRBD1. Looked up from germline, CDR1 is SQVTM and CDR2 is ANQGSEA. J lost 1 base, V lost 8 bases, and 5 bases had no gene match. The CDR3 has 13 amino acids. The CDR3: CSIPGQGNTEAFF. CDR3 in DNA: TGCAGCATCCCGGGACAGGGGAACACTGAAGCTTTCTTT. The full variable domain, rest sourced from reference TRBV29-1 and TRBJ1-1, is SAVISQKPSRDICQRGTSLTIQCQVDSQVTMMFWYRQQPGQSLTLIATANQGSEATYESGFVIDKFPISRPNLTFSTLTVSNMSPEDSSIYLCSIPGQGNTEAFFGQGTRLTVV.